The rows below give T cell receptor beta chains drawn from one sample of a study of T cell responses to AZD1222 COVID-19 vaccine. Assay used: immunoSEQ multiplex PCR; TCRdb lists only in-frame clones, some missing. This sample has around 150,000 clones, with roughly 90% found just once. The sample consisted of peripheral blood, taken on day 0 of AZD1222 vaccination. Receptors were obtained from an adult in good health. CDR3s leave out the opening cysteine and the closing phenylalanine or tryptophan.

V gene,CDR3 protein
TRBV19,ASSLKPGLAGEQF
TRBV27,ASRVQGARVGKLF
TRBV5-1,ASSYQGGANTGELF
TRBV25-1,ASTGAIANTGELF
TRBV6-2/TRBV6-3,ASSYGEASYGYT
TRBV27,ASRPRQINSPLH
TRBV2,ASGGEGDSNQPQH
TRBV30,AWGTGEDTQY
TRBV19,ASSAPLRELFSNEQF
TRBV5-4,ATKGGSGANVLT
TRBV13,ASSPAFEQY
TRBV5-1,ASSLEGSAGLLRYGYT
TRBV5-5,ASSLQMQGVKTGELF
TRBV25-1,ASSAPYGAANYGYT
TRBV5-1,ASSLDAAGLSYEQY
TRBV28,ASSPNYGYT
TRBV6-6,ASRLLVGNEQY